This T cell receptor (beta chain) is drawn from a study of blood T cells in healthy people across ages. Study-wide findings and caveats: While age rose, TCR beta diversity per million T cells dropped in a roughly linear way. Higher diversity, along with more naive CD4+ cells, distinguished long-lived donors from aged donors.

The CDR3 has 13 residues. V lost 0 bases and J lost 8, with 10 bases in between. The germline V gene has CDR1 MNHNS and CDR2 SASEGT. For the second PCR, which ran for about 7 to 12 cycles, a sample-barcoded 5' primer and a J-beta primer mix were used. TCRdb reprocessed the 5' RACE reads via MiXCR and lists one record per CDR3 protein. Here the sample spans roughly 2 million distinct CDR3 sequences, just under 50% being singletons. This clonotype was counted only a few times. Its cognate antigen is unknown. At least 5.5 micrograms of total RNA were extracted per sample. Sequencing was performed on blood. This receptor was taken from a woman in her thirties or forties in good health. The chain employs TRBV6-1 and TRBJ1-2, with D perhaps matching TRBD1 (5 bases). The CDR3 nucleotides read TGTGCCAGCAGTGAAGCTGGGGGTACCGGCTACACCTTC. Encoded protein: CASSEAGGTGYTF.